A single sample is the source of the 11 T cell receptor beta chains below, sequenced in a study of beta chain features in type 1 diabetes. Regarding the study as a whole: Shortening that was moderate but significant affected the TCRB CDR3s of Type 1 diabetes patients in all four CD4+ subsets.

For these receptors, no antigen is known. The isolated RNA, all of it, was reverse transcribed, so expressed TCRB transcripts were what got sequenced. Profiled with immunoSEQ multiplex PCR; TCRdb holds only in-frame clones, not every one. The sample has 200,000 to 250,000 clones, about 15% seen once. Specimen: naive CD4+ T cells from blood. All receptors derive from a man aged 25 to 40 with type 1 diabetes.

The genes are TRBV10-2 and TRBJ2-5; the match to TRBD2 covers 15 bases. The CDR3 is 14 residues long. Germline V gene lookup returns CDR1 WSHSY and CDR2 SAAADI. Unmatched junction bases numbered 2, after V lost 10 bases and J lost 2 bases. CDR3 sequence (DNA): TGCGCCACCGGGACTAGCGGGGGGCAAGAGACCCAGTACTTC. Its translation is CATGTSGGQETQYF.

The chain joins TRBV20-1 to TRBJ1-5, with unresolved D. V lost 5 bases and J lost 11, with 10 bases in between. Germline lookup yields CDR1 DFQATT and CDR2 SNEGSKA (reference sequence). This CDR3 region has 10 residues. The CDR3 here is CSAVYGAQHF. In DNA, the CDR3 is TGCAGTGCTGTGTACGGGGCCCAGCATTTT.

The table lists this clone with a few counts. The gene calls are TRBV7-2 and TRBJ2-3; 10 bases map to TRBD2. V was pared by 0 bases and J by 5 bases, with 2 bases of the junction left unmatched. Germline-derived CDR1 and CDR2 are SGHTA and FQGNSA. The CDR3 length is 15 residues. CDR3 loop: CASSLASGRLDTQYF. The CDR3 DNA is TGTGCCAGCAGCTTAGCTAGCGGGAGGTTAGATACGCAGTATTTT.

The chain uses TRBV6-5 and TRBJ2-5; 7 bases match TRBD1. Germline V CDR1 and CDR2: MNHEY, SVGAGI. J lost 4 bases, V lost 5 bases, and 4 bases had no gene match. This CDR3 contains 13 residues. The CDR3 DNA reads TGTGCCAGCAGTCCCGCAGGGGGAGAGACCCAGTACTTC. Protein product: CASSPAGGETQYF.

The sample holds a few counts of this clone. This rearrangement joins TRBV6-5 to TRBJ1-2, with 7 bases lining up with TRBD1. Looked up from germline, CDR1 is MNHEY and CDR2 is SVGAGI. V shed 2 bases and J 7 bases; nucleotides not matched to a gene: 4. The CDR3 sequence is 13 residues long. In DNA, the CDR3 is TGTGCCAGCAGTTACAAGGGGGCGGGTGGCTACACCTTC. Translation: CASSYKGAGGYTF.

The chain employs TRBV7-8 and TRBJ2-6; 7 nucleotides align to TRBD1. J lost 0 bases, V lost 3 bases, and 5 bases had no gene match. Germline CDR1 and CDR2: SGHVS and FQNEAQ. This CDR3 has 17 residues. The chain's CDR3 is CASSFRQGYSGANVLTF. CDR3 nucleotides: TGTGCCAGCAGCTTTAGACAGGGATACTCTGGGGCCAACGTCCTGACTTTC.

The chain links TRBV19 to TRBJ2-5, with 7 bases that match TRBD1. Germline CDR1 reads LNHDA; CDR2 reads SQIVND (reference sequence). This CDR3 has 12 amino acids. Trimming cost V 4 bases and J 4 bases; bases outside gene matches: 0. For the CDR3, the DNA is TGTGCCAGTAGTAACAGGGGAGAGACCCAGTACTTC. It specifies CASSNRGETQYF.

The chain carries TRBV20-1 and TRBJ1-1; D gene unclear. Germline CDR1 DFQATT, CDR2 SNEGSKA (reference sequence). The length of the CDR3 is 11 residues. Trimming stripped 7 bases from V and 3 bases from J, with 9 bases between. The CDR3 DNA is TGCAGTGTCCCGGTCGACACTGAAGCTTTCTTT. Translation gives CSVPVDTEAFF.

V and J are TRBV7-8 and TRBJ2-7; perhaps TRBD2 as D (5 bases). Trimming took off 3 bases at V and 0 bases at J, with 18 bases between the two ends. This CDR3 spans 17 amino acids. Germline V gene sequence: CDR1 SGHVS, CDR2 FQNEAQ. In DNA, the CDR3 is TGTGCCAGCAGCTTTCCCCCAGTCGGGGTCTTCTCCTACGAGCAGTACTTC. It codes for CASSFPPVGVFSYEQYF.

The chain employs TRBV5-6 and TRBJ1-2; TRBD1 is a possible D gene (5 bases). With 0 bases removed from V and 4 bases from J, the gap between germline ends came to 10 bases. The CDR3 is 14 amino acids. In germline, CDR1 is SGHDT, CDR2 YYEEEE. CDR3 nucleotides: TGTGCCAGCAGCTTGGGACAGCCGGCCTATGGCTACACCTTC. Amino acids: CASSLGQPAYGYTF.

This clone was seen more than once but under ten times. The J gene is TRBJ1-4, the V gene TRBV10-3; D ambiguous. V was pared by 4 bases and J by 0 bases, with 15 bases between. Germline V gives CDR1 ENHRY, CDR2 SYGVKD. CDR3 length: 17 residues. CDR3 in DNA: TGTGCCATCAGTGCCTCCCGGGTCACGGCAACTAATGAAAAACTGTTTTTT. Residues: CAISASRVTATNEKLFF.